Below, 3 T cell receptor beta chains from the same sample are listed, as sequenced in a study of shared clonotypes between healthy human individuals (dated by TCRdb to 2019 to 2021). Receptor libraries were prepared by the immunoSEQ multiplex PCR assay. TCRdb stores this immuneACCESS table with in-frame sequences only. Part of the clones is absent; in the studies checked, under half of the shortfall reflects unresolved V genes, and no reason is known for the rest. The sample table records some 2,400,000 clones; 90% to 97% of these occur just once. More than 0.1% of the sample is in the top ten clones. The sequencing input was naive CD4+ T cells sorted from blood. According to the study, the label for this sample's cell subset or site signals: CD45RA+ positively selected. The receptors were sampled from a man aged 18-30 years in good health.

V gene TRBV9 combines with J gene TRBJ2-1; 9 bases fit TRBD2. Germline V gene data show CDR1 as SGDLS and CDR2 as YYNGEE. The CDR3 contains 15 residues. The V segment lost 3 bases and the J segment 3 bases; nucleotides outside the gene matches: 4. The CDR3 reads CASSALAGRYNEQFF. DNA for the CDR3: TGTGCCAGCAGCGCCCTAGCGGGACGCTACAATGAGCAGTTCTTC.

This clone was counted a single time. The chain couples TRBV11-2 to TRBJ2-1, with 8 bases fitting TRBD2. Germline V gene lookup returns CDR1 SGHAT and CDR2 FQNNGV. The CDR3 is 17 amino acids. After removal of 1 base from V and 0 bases from J, the junction contained 5 bases not matched to a gene. CDR3 sequence: CASSLGLAGSSYNEQFF. The CDR3, as DNA: TGTGCCAGCAGCTTAGGGCTAGCGGGCAGCTCCTACAATGAGCAGTTCTTC.

This sequence joins TRBV30 and TRBJ2-1; the D gene could be TRBD1 or TRBD2 (5 bases each). Germline V gene sequence: CDR1 GTSNPN, CDR2 SVGIG (reference sequence). Trimming took off 7 bases at V and 6 bases at J, with 19 bases between the two ends. The CDR3 has 14 amino acids. CDR3 in amino acids: CASRQWGKGNEQFF. Here the CDR3 DNA reads TGTGCCTCTCGTCAGTGGGGGAAAGGCAATGAGCAGTTCTTC.